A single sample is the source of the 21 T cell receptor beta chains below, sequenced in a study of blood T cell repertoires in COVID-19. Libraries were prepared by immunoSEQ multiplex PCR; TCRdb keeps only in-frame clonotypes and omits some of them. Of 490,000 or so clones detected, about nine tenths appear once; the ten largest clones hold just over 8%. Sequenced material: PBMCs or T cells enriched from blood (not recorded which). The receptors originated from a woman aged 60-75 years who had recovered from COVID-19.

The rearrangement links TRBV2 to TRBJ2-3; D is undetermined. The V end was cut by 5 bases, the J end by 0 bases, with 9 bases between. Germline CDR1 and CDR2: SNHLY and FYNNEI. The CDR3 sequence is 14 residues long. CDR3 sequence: CASSWAVSTDTQYF. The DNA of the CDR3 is TGTGCCAGCAGTTGGGCAGTTAGCACAGATACGCAGTATTTT.

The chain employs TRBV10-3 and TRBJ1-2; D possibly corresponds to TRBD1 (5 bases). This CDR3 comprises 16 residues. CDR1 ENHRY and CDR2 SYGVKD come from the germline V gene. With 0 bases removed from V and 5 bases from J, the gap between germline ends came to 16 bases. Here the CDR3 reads CAISESTGESPYGYTF. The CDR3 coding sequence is TGTGCCATCAGTGAGTCGACGGGGGAGTCTCCTTATGGCTACACCTTC.

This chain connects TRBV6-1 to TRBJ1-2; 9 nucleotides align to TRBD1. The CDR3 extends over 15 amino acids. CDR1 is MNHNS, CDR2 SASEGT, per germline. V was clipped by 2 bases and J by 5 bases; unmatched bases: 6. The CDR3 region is CASSELGQGVYGYTF. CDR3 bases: TGTGCCAGCAGTGAATTGGGACAGGGAGTTTATGGCTACACCTTC.

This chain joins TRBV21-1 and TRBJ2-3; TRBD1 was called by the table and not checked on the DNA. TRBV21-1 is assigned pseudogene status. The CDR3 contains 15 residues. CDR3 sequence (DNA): TGTGCCAGCAGCAAATGCCAGGTTAACACAGATACGCAGTATTTT. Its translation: CASSKCQVNTDTQYF.

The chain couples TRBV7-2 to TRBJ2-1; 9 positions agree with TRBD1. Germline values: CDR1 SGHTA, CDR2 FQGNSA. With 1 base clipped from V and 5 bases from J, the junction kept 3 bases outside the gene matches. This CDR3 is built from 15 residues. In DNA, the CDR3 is TGTGCCAGCAGCTTAGGACAGGGGGTCCACAATGAGCAGTTCTTC. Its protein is CASSLGQGVHNEQFF.

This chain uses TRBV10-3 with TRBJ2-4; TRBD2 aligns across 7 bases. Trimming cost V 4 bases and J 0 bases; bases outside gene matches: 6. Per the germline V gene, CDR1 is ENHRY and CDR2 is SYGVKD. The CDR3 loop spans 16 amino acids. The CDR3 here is CAISGGAGVAKNIQYF. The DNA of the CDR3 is TGTGCCATCAGTGGAGGGGCGGGGGTAGCCAAAAACATTCAGTACTTC.

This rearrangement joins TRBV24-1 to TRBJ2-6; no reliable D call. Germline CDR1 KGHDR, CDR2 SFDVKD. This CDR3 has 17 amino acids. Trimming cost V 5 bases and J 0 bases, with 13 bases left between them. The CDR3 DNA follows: TGTGCCACCAGTGGGATGGCACAGAGCTCTGGGGCCAACGTCCTGACTTTC. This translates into CATSGMAQSSGANVLTF.

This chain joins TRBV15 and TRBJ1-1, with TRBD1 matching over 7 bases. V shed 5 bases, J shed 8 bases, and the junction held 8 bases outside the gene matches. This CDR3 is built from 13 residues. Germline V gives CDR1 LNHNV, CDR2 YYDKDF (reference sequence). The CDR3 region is CATSESVDREAFF. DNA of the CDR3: TGTGCCACCAGCGAATCCGTGGACAGGGAAGCTTTCTTT.

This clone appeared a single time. DNA of the CDR3: TGTGCCAGCAGCTTGGGGCAGTTCAATCAGCCCCAGCATTTT. This sequence encodes CASSLGQFNQPQHF. The chain joins TRBV5-6 to TRBJ1-5; D remains ambiguous. The CDR3 has 14 residues. The germline V gene encodes CDR1 SGHDT and CDR2 YYEEEE. Trimming took 0 bases from V and 3 from J, leaving 7 bases between them.

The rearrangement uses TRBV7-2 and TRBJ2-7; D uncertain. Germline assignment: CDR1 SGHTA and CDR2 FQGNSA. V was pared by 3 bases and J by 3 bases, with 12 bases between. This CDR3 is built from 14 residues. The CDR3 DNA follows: TGTGCCAGCAGCTTCTTGGGCCCTCTCTACGAGCAGTACTTC. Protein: CASSFLGPLYEQYF.

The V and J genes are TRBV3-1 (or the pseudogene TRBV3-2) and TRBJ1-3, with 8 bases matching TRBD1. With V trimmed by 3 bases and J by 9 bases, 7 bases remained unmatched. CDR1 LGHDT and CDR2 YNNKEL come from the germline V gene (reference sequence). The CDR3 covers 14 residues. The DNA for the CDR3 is TGTGCCAGCAGCCAGGACAGGGCTCGCGGCACCATATATTTT. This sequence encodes CASSQDRARGTIYF.

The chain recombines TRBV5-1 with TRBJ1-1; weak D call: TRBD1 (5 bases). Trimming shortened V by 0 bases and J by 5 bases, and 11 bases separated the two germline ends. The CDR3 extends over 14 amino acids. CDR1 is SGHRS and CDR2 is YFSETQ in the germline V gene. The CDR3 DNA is TGCGCCAGCAGCTTGGTAAGGGGAGGAACTGAAGCTTTCTTT. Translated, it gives CASSLVRGGTEAFF.

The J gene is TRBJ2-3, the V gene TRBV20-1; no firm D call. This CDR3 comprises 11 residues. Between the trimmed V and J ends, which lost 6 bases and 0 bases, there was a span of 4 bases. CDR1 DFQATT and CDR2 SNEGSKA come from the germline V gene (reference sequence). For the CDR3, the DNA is TGCAGTGCCCCGAGCACAGATACGCAGTATTTT. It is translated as CSAPSTDTQYF.

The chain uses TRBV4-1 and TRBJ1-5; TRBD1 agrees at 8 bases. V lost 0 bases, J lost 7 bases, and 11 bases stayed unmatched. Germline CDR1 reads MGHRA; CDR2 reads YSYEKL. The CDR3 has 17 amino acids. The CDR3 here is CASSQDNLGRGHQPQHF. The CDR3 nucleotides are TGCGCCAGCAGCCAAGATAATTTAGGCAGGGGGCACCAGCCCCAGCATTTT.

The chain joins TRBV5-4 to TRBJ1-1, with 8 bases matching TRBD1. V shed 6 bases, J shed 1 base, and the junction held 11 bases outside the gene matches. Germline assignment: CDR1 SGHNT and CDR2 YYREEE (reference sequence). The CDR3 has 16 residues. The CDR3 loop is CASILKVGQANTEAFF. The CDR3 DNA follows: TGTGCCAGCATCCTTAAGGTGGGACAGGCGAACACTGAAGCTTTCTTT.

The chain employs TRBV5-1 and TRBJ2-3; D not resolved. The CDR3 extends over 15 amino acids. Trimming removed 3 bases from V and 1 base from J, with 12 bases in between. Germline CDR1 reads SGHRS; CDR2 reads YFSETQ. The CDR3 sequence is CASSSQPSGTDTQYF. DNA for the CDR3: TGCGCCAGCAGCTCCCAACCGTCGGGCACAGATACGCAGTATTTT.

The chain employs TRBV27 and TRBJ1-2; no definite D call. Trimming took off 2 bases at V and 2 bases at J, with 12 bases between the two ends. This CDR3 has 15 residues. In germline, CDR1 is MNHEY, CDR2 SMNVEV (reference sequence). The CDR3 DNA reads TGTGCCAGCAGTTTAAAGAGCCCCCTCAACTATGGCTACACCTTC. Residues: CASSLKSPLNYGYTF.

CDR3: CASSLARGEAFF. CDR3 DNA sequence: TGTGCCAGCAGCTTAGCCAGGGGTGAAGCTTTCTTT. V gene TRBV7-9 combines with J gene TRBJ1-1; weak D call: TRBD1 (6 bases). The CDR3 contains 12 residues. Germline V gene sequence: CDR1 SEHNR, CDR2 FQNEAQ (reference sequence). The V gene lost 0 bases and the J gene lost 7 bases, with 6 bases spanning the gap.

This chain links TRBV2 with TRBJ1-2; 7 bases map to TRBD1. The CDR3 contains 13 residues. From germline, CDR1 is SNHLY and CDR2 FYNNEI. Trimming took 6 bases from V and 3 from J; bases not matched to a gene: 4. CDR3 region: CASRATGYYGYTF. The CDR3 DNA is TGTGCCAGCAGGGCGACAGGGTACTATGGCTACACCTTC. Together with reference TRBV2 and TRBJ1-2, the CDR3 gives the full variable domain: EPEVTQTPSHQVTQMGQEVILRCVPISNHLYFYWYRQILGQKVEFLVSFYNNEISEKSEIFDDQFSVERPDGSNFTLKIRSTKLEDSAMYFCASRATGYYGYTFGSGTRLTVV.

CDR3 amino acids: CASRKFDAAYNEQFF. The CDR3 DNA is TGTGCCAGCAGAAAGTTCGATGCGGCCTACAATGAGCAGTTCTTC. The rearrangement links TRBV6-6 to TRBJ2-1; D is unresolved. Germline CDR1 is MNHNY and CDR2 is SVGAGI (reference sequence). Trimming removed 6 bases from V and 2 bases from J, with 14 bases in between. The CDR3 totals 15 residues.

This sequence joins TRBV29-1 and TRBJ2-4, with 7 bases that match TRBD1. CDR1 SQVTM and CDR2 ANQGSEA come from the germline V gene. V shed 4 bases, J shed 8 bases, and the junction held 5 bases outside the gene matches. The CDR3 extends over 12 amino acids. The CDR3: CSVATGVDIQYF. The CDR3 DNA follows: TGCAGCGTTGCAACAGGGGTCGACATTCAGTACTTC.